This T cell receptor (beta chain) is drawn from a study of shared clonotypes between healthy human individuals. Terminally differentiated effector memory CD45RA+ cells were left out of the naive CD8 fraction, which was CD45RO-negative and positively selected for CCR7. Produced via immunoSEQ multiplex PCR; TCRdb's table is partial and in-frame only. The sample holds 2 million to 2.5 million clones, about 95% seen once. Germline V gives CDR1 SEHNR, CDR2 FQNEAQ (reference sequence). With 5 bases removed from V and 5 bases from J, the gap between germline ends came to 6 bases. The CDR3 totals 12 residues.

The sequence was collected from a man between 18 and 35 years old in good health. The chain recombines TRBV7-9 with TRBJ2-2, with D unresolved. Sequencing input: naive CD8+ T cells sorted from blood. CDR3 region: CASSDQTGELFF. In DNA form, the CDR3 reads TGTGCCAGCAGCGATCAAACCGGGGAGCTGTTTTTT.